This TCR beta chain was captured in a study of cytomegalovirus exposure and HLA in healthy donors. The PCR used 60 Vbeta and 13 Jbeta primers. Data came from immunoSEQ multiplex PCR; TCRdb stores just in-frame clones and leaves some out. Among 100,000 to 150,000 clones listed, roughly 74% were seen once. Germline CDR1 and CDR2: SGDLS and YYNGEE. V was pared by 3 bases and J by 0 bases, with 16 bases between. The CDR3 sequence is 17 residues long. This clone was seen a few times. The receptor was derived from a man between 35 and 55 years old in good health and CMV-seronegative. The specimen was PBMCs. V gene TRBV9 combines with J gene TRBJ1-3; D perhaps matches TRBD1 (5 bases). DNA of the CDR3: TGTGCCAGCAGCGCCCGGGTGGGGGGGGACTCTGGAAACACCATATATTTT. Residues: CASSARVGGDSGNTIYF.